This T cell receptor beta chain appears in the sequencing data of a study of blood T cell repertoires in COVID-19. The data were produced by immunoSEQ multiplex PCR, yet TCRdb's version contains in-frame clones alone and is incomplete. The data contain roughly 200,000 clones, 85% to 90% of them seen just once; the ten biggest clones take up about 6%. Germline CDR1 and CDR2: SGHVS and FQNEAQ. This CDR3 has 13 amino acids. The V end was cut by 1 base, the J end by 9 bases, with 12 bases between. The chain couples TRBV7-8 to TRBJ2-5; D may be TRBD2 (6 bases). The clonotype was recovered from a man aged 55 to 69 who had recovered from COVID-19. Material for sequencing was peripheral blood. The CDR3 DNA follows: TGTGCCAGCAGCTTAGTATCTAGCGCAGCCCAGTACTTC. Protein: CASSLVSSAAQYF.